What follows describes a single T cell receptor beta chain. Its antigen remains unidentified. This CDR3 is built from 20 residues. The germline gives CDR1 MNHEY, CDR2 SMNVEV (reference sequence). The trim removed 3 bases at V and 0 bases at J, leaving 15 bases unmatched. Selected positively for CCR7 and CD45RO-negative, naive CD8 cells excluded terminally differentiated effector memory CD45RA+ cells. This entry comes from a study of shared clonotypes between healthy human individuals. Study outcomes and limitations: Clonotype sharing among donors was thought likely to change with sequencing depth.

Assay: immunoSEQ multiplex PCR; the TCRdb copy retains only in-frame clones and omits some. The sample holds about 2.1 million clones, 93% seen once. The rearrangement joins TRBV27 to TRBJ2-2, with 8 bases identical to TRBD2. The receptor was isolated from a man younger than 35 in good health. Some clones in this sample may be carry-over from other donors' samples. The sample consisted of naive CD8+ T cells from PBMCs. This CDR3 is CASSLSPHRYGRANTGELFF. The CDR3 region has the DNA TGTGCCAGCAGTTTGTCCCCTCACCGGTACGGGAGGGCGAACACCGGGGAGCTGTTTTTT.